This TCR beta chain was identified during a study of T cells expressing NK-cell markers. The wider study: Among eight sequenced donors, seven carried HCMV seropositivity while one was seronegative. Study outcomes and limitations: The dominant NKG2C+ clonotypes represented roughly 1.0-7.5% of CD8+ T cells in about six donors.

TCRdb reprocessed the 5' RACE reads, keeping one entry per CDR3 protein, no DNA. The table lists roughly 420,000 distinct CDR3 sequences, with 7.3% in the top ten. The germline V gene encodes CDR1 LNHDA and CDR2 SQIVND (reference sequence). This CDR3 has 13 residues. Note on this clonotype: What it binds is unknown.

The TCR originated in a woman between 18 and 70 years old in good health. The rearrangement links TRBV19 to TRBJ2-1. Specimen: blood T cells: a sorted CD56 or NKG2C T cell subset, CD4+ or CD8+ T cells, or bulk PBMC T cells (not recorded which). CDR3 amino acids: CASSWAVYNEQFF.